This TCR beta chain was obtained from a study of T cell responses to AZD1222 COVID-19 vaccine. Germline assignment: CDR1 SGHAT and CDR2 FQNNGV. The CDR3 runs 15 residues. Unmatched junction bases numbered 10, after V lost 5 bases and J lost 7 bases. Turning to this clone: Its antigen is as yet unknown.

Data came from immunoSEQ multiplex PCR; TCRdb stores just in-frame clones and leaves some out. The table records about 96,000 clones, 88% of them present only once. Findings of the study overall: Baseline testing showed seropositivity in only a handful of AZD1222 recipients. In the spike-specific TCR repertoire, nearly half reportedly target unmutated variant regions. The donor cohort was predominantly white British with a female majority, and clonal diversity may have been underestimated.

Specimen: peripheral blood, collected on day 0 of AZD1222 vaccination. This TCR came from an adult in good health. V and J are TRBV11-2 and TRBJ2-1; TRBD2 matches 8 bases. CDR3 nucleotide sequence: TGTGCCAGCAGCCTTTCGGGGACTAGACGGAATGAGCAGTTCTTC. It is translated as CASSLSGTRRNEQFF.